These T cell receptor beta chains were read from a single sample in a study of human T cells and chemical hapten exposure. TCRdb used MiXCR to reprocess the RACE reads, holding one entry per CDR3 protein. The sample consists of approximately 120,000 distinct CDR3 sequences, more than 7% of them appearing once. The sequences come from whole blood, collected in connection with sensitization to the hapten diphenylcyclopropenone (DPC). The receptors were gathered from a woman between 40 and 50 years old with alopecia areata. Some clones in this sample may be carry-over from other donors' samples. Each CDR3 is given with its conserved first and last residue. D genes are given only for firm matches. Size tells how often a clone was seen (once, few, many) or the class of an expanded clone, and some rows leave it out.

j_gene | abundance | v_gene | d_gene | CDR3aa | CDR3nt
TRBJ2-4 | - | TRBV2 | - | CASSAADLAKNIQYF | TGTGCCAGCTCCGCTGCAGACCTAGCCAAAAACATTCAGTACTTC
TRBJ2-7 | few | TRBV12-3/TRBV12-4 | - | CASSGGLNPYEQYF | TGTGCCAGCAGCGGGGGCCTTAACCCCTACGAGCAGTACTTC
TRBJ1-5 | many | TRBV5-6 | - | CASSLFRTQPQHF | TGTGCCAGCAGCCTATTTAGGACTCAGCCCCAGCATTTT
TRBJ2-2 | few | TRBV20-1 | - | CSARDVQKNTGELFF | TGCAGTGCTAGAGATGTACAGAAGAACACCGGGGAGCTGTTTTTT
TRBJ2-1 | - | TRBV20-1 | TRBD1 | CSAWRGTDYNEQFF | TGCAGTGCTTGGAGAGGGACAGACTACAATGAGCAGTTCTTC
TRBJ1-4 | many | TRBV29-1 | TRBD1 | CSVAPGGTANEKLFF | TGCAGCGTGGCCCCAGGGGGGACAGCGAATGAAAAACTGTTTTTT
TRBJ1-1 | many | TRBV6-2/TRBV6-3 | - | CASSFGLNTEAFF | TGTGCCAGCAGTTTTGGATTGAACACTGAAGCTTTCTTT
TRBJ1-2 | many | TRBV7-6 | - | CASSSYSGQSNYGYTF | TGTGCCAGCAGCTCATACTCCGGACAGTCTAACTATGGCTACACCTTC
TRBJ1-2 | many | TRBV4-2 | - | CASSQDLSPAYGYTF | TGTGCCAGCAGCCAAGATCTGTCACCAGCCTATGGCTACACCTTC
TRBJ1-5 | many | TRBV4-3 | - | CASSLNSNQPQHF | TGCGCCAGCAGCTTGAATAGCAATCAGCCCCAGCATTTT
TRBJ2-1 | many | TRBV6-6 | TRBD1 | CASSDRGPSNEQFF | TGTGCCAGCAGTGACAGGGGCCCTTCCAATGAGCAGTTCTTC
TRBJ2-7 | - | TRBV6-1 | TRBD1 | CASETGGSLKQYF | TGTGCCAGCGAGACAGGGGGCTCCCTCAAGCAGTACTTC
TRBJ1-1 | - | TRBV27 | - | CASSLSRPPGTLNTEAFF | TGTGCCAGCAGTTTATCGCGCCCCCCCGGGACACTTAACACTGAAGCTTTCTTT
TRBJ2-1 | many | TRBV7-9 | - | CASSPLRGAHNEQFF | TGTGCCAGCAGCCCCTTGAGGGGGGCCCACAATGAGCAGTTCTTC
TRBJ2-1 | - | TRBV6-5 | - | CASSYFRGGPPNEQFF | TGTGCCAGCAGTTACTTCCGTGGGGGCCCCCCCAATGAGCAGTTCTTC
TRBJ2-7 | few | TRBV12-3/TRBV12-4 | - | CASSYTGGLTSEQYF | TGTGCCAGCAGTTACACGGGGGGCCTAACCTCCGAGCAGTACTTC
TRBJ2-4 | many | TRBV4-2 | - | CASSQVEGMVAKNIQYF | TGTGCCAGCAGCCAAGTTGAGGGCATGGTAGCCAAAAACATTCAGTACTTC
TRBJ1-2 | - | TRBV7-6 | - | CASSLTDGQWGGYTF | TGTGCCAGCAGCTTAACGGACGGACAATGGGGTGGCTACACCTTC
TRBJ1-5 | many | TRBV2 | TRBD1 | CASSDGTGGRGLRSNQPQHF | TGTGCCAGCAGTGACGGGACAGGGGGCCGGGGATTGAGAAGCAATCAGCCCCAGCATTTT
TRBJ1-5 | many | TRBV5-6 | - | CASSLARGAYQPQHF | TGTGCCAGCAGCTTGGCCAGGGGTGCCTATCAGCCCCAGCATTTT
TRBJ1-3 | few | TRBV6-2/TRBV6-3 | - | CASSRRDVRSGNTIYF | TGTGCCAGCAGTCGCCGGGACGTACGCTCTGGAAACACCATATATTTT
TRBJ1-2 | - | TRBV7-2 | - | CASSLTQGPYGYTF | TGTGCCAGCAGCTTAACCCAGGGCCCCTATGGCTACACCTTC
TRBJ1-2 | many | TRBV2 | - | CASIGGWYGYTF | TGTGCCAGCATCGGGGGGTGGTATGGCTACACCTTC
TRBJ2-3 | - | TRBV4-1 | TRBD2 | CASSLVTGLADHFTDTQYF | TGCGCCAGCAGCCTCGTCACAGGACTAGCGGACCATTTCACAGATACGCAGTATTTT
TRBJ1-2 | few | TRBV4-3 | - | CASSQDKGYYGYTF | TGCGCCAGCAGCCAAGATAAGGGTTATTATGGCTACACCTTC
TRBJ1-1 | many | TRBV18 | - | CASSPDGPRTEAFF | TGTGCCAGCTCACCGGATGGACCGCGCACTGAAGCTTTCTTT
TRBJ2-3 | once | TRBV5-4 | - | CASSRVPGDTQYF | TGTGCCAGCAGCAGGGTCCCGGGGGATACGCAGTATTTT
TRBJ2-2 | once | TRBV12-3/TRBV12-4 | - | CASSRGGTGRTGELFF | TGTGCCAGCAGTCGCGGGGGGACAGGGCGCACCGGGGAGCTGTTTTTT
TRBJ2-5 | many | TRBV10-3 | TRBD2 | CAIALSGGAGETQYF | TGTGCCATTGCACTTAGCGGGGGGGCAGGAGAGACCCAGTACTTC
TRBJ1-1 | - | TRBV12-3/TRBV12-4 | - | CASSPSGFKAFF | TGTGCCAGCAGTCCCTCAGGGTTTAAAGCTTTCTTT
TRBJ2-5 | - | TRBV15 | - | CATNRLAFCRAGQETQYF | TGTGCCACCAACAGGTTGGCCTTCTGTAGGGCAGGGCAAGAGACCCAGTACTTC
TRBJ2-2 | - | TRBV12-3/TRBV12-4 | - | CASSAISTGELFF | TGTGCCAGCTCGGCCATCTCCACCGGGGAGCTGTTTTTT
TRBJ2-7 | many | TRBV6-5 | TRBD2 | CASSYFGASGSYEQYF | TGTGCCAGCAGTTACTTTGGCGCTAGCGGCTCCTACGAGCAGTACTTC
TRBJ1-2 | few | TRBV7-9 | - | CASSLDARTPYGYTF | TGTGCCAGCAGCTTAGACGCCAGGACTCCTTATGGCTACACCTTC
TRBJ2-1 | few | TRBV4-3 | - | CASSQGLPNNEQFF | TGCGCCAGCAGCCAAGGTCTACCTAACAATGAGCAGTTCTTC
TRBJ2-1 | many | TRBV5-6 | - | CASSPRVAGEQFF | TGTGCCAGCAGCCCTCGGGTCGCTGGAGAGCAGTTCTTC
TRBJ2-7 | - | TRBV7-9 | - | CASSVSYEQYF | TGTGCCAGCAGCGTATCCTACGAGCAGTACTTC
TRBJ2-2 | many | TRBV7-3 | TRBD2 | CASSPQLAGVTGELFF | TGTGCCAGCAGCCCCCAACTAGCGGGAGTCACCGGGGAGCTGTTTTTT
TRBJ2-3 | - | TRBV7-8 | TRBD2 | CASSPLGGGGFTQYF | TGTGCCAGCAGCCCCCTGGGGGGCGGGGGGTTTACGCAGTATTTT
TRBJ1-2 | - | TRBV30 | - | CAWEEIRGDYGYTF | TGTGCCTGGGAGGAGATTAGGGGAGACTATGGCTACACCTTC
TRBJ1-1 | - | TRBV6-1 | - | CASTRATGTEAFF | TGTGCCAGCACCAGAGCTACAGGGACTGAAGCTTTCTTT
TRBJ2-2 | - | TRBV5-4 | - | CASTFFEAGELFF | TGTGCCAGCACCTTTTTCGAGGCCGGGGAGCTGTTTTTT
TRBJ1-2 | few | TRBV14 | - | CASSQIRRDASNYGYTF | TGTGCCAGCAGCCAAATTCGCCGGGACGCCTCTAACTATGGCTACACCTTC
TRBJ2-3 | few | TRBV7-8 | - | CASSPRLVLGDTQYF | TGTGCCAGCAGCCCCCGACTAGTGCTAGGAGATACGCAGTATTTT
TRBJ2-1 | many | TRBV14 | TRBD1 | CASSQAGTVYNEQFF | TGTGCCAGCAGCCAAGCCGGGACAGTCTACAATGAGCAGTTCTTC